The clone carrying this TCR beta chain was picked up many times. Its cognate antigen is unknown. This specimen comes from a study of early T cells in non-severe SARS-CoV-2 infection. Study-level background: Chains were not paired, and sequencing was done on bulk RNA from unsorted whole blood. General study results and limits: Anti-spike CD8 responses were favored by VDJdb matching, which missed private and CD4 specificities.

V gave up 3 bases and J gave up 4 bases, with 6 bases separating them. The CDR3 runs 12 residues. The germline V gene has CDR1 LGHDT and CDR2 YNNKEL (reference sequence). The library protocol tagged individual cDNA molecules with unique molecular identifiers. TCRdb redid the calling of the 5' RACE reads with MiXCR, one entry per CDR3 protein. The data hold about 57,000 distinct CDR3 sequences, with about 10% observed a single time. The source material was whole blood. This TCR was sampled from an adult who was a healthcare worker with PCR-confirmed SARS-CoV-2 infection or an uninfected control (not recorded which). The chain recombines TRBV3-1 with TRBJ1-2; D gene ambiguous. In DNA, the CDR3 is TGTGCCAGCAGCCAGTCAACCTATGGCTACACCTTC. This encodes CASSQSTYGYTF.